This entry lists 32 T cell receptor beta chains sequenced from one sample in a study of beta chain features in type 1 diabetes. TCRB transcripts that were expressed got sequenced, as all of the isolated RNA had been reverse transcribed. Measured with immunoSEQ multiplex PCR; TCRdb has only the in-frame clones, and not every one. The data contain roughly 610,000 clones, roughly 16% of them singletons. Specimen: naive CD4+ T cells from blood. These receptor sequences come from a man between 18 and 29 years old in good health.

The chain couples TRBV29-1 to TRBJ2-6; D possibly matches TRBD1 or TRBD2 (5 bases each). The ends were cut back, 6 bases at V and 4 bases at J, with 13 bases in the middle. This CDR3 region has 14 residues. Looked up from germline, CDR1 is SQVTM and CDR2 is ANQGSEA. CDR3 region: CSVRDLRGANVLTF. The CDR3 DNA sequence: TGCAGCGTCCGGGACCTTAGAGGGGCCAACGTCCTGACTTTC.

This clone was recorded a few times. V and J are TRBV4-2 and TRBJ2-7, with D uncertain. Germline CDR1 and CDR2: LGHNA and YNFKEQ. V was trimmed by 1 base and J by 4 bases, leaving 17 bases between them. This CDR3 contains 16 residues. Here the CDR3 reads CASSQVSADRAYEQYF. The CDR3 nucleotides read TGTGCCAGCAGCCAAGTTTCAGCTGACCGGGCGTACGAGCAGTACTTC.

The genes are TRBV21-1 and TRBJ2-3; TRBD2, as called in the table, went unchecked against the DNA. TRBV21-1 corresponds to a pseudogene. The CDR3 has 15 amino acids. The CDR3: CASSKVEGSLDTQYF. CDR3 nucleotides: TGTGCCAGCAGCAAAGTAGAGGGTAGCCTCGATACGCAGTATTTT.

V is TRBV9 and J is TRBJ1-6; TRBD1 aligns across 9 bases. V shed 0 bases and J 11 bases; nucleotides not matched to a gene: 3. The germline V gene has CDR1 SGDLS and CDR2 YYNGEE. The length of the CDR3 is 14 residues. The CDR3 reads CASSVGDRDTPLHF. As DNA, the CDR3 is TGTGCCAGCAGCGTAGGGGACAGGGACACACCCCTCCACTTT. The full variable domain, in which reference TRBV9 and TRBJ1-6 provide the parts outside the CDR3, is DSGVTQTPKHLITATGQRVTLRCSPRSGDLSVYWYQQSLDQGLQFLIQYYNGEERAKGNILERFSAQQFPDLHSELNLSSLELGDSALYFCASSVGDRDTPLHFGNGTRLTVT.

This chain uses TRBV7-2 with TRBJ1-2; 8 nucleotides align to TRBD1. CDR3 size: 15 residues. Losses at the gene ends were 3 bases for V and 4 bases for J; bases not matched to a gene: 7. Looked up from germline, CDR1 is SGHTA and CDR2 is FQGNSA. CDR3 sequence: CASSFTTGAGYGYTF. The CDR3 DNA is TGTGCCAGCAGCTTTACGACAGGGGCTGGCTATGGCTACACCTTC.

The V call is TRBV29-1, the J call TRBJ1-1; D call uncertain. From germline, CDR1 is SQVTM and CDR2 ANQGSEA. Trimming left V 5 bases short and J 3 bases short, with 4 bases between. The CDR3 has 10 residues. The CDR3 DNA sequence: TGCAGCGTTAGCTACACTGAAGCTTTCTTT. Protein sequence: CSVSYTEAFF. The entire variable domain, with the rest obtained from reference TRBV29-1 and TRBJ1-1, is as follows: SAVISQKPSRDICQRGTSLTIQCQVDSQVTMMFWYRQQPGQSLTLIATANQGSEATYESGFVIDKFPISRPNLTFSTLTVSNMSPEDSSIYLCSVSYTEAFFGQGTRLTVV.

In this sample, this clone turned up once. The V call is TRBV2, the J call TRBJ1-5, with 8 bases fitting TRBD1. The CDR3 runs to 15 residues. V shed 3 bases and J 3 bases; nucleotides not matched to a gene: 4. The germline gives CDR1 SNHLY, CDR2 FYNNEI. The CDR3 DNA reads TGTGCCAGCAGTGAGACCAGGGGGCCCAATCAGCCCCAGCATTTT. It yields the protein CASSETRGPNQPQHF.

This clone occurred a few times. As DNA, the CDR3 is TGCGCCAGCAGCTCTGGACAGGGTGGAGAGACCCAGTACTTC. Amino acid sequence: CASSSGQGGETQYF. This rearrangement joins TRBV5-1 to TRBJ2-5, with 8 nucleotides matching TRBD1. The length of the CDR3 is 14 residues. J gave up 4 bases and V 3 bases, and 5 bases lay outside the gene matches. Germline assignment: CDR1 SGHRS and CDR2 YFSETQ.

There are a few counts of this clone. CDR3 residues: CACSRQGAYEQYF. In DNA, the CDR3 is TGTGCCTGCTCACGACAGGGCGCCTACGAGCAGTACTTC. This sequence joins TRBV6-6 and TRBJ2-7; 7 bases match TRBD1. The V and J ends lost 11 bases and 2 bases, in that order; junction bases with no gene match: 9. Per germline, CDR1 MNHNY and CDR2 SVGAGI (reference sequence). The CDR3 is 13 residues long.

This chain uses TRBV10-3 with TRBJ1-3; D may be TRBD1 (5 bases). Germline V gives CDR1 ENHRY, CDR2 SYGVKD. Trimming took off 3 bases at V and 0 bases at J, with 12 bases between the two ends. CDR3 length equals 16 residues. The CDR3 reads CAISDLGLNSGNTIYF. The CDR3 coding sequence is TGTGCCATCAGTGACCTGGGACTGAACTCTGGAAACACCATATATTTT.

This clone was seen a few times. The V and J genes are TRBV19 and TRBJ1-2; a weak D match, TRBD1 (6 bases). The CDR3 is made up of 15 amino acids. The V gene lost 1 base and the J gene lost 2 bases, with 11 bases spanning the gap. CDR1 is LNHDA, CDR2 SQIVND, per germline (reference sequence). The CDR3 sequence: CASSIVPGVNYGYTF. The CDR3 nucleotides read TGTGCCAGTAGTATAGTTCCAGGGGTGAACTATGGCTACACCTTC. Filled out from reference TRBV19 and TRBJ1-2, the complete variable domain reads DGGITQSPKYLFRKEGQNVTLSCEQNLNHDAMYWYRQDPGQGLRLIYYSQIVNDFQKGDIAEGYSVSREKKESFPLTVTSAQKNPTAFYLCASSIVPGVNYGYTFGSGTRLTVV.

As concerns this clone: The junction departs from germline at one end; a sequencing error may be responsible. The chain recombines TRBV29-1 with TRBJ2-7; D unclear. Germline lookup yields CDR1 SQVTM and CDR2 ANQGSEA. CDR3 length: 11 amino acids. CDR3 nucleotides: TGCAGCGCCCCAACCTCCCACGAGCAGTACTTC. Translation: CSAPTSHEQYF.

This sequence joins TRBV11-3 and TRBJ2-2, with D tentatively TRBD2 (5 bases). Germline loops: CDR1 SGHNT, CDR2 YENEEA. The CDR3 totals 17 residues. V was clipped by 4 bases and J by 1 base, with 16 bases between them. The CDR3 DNA is TGTGCCAGCAGCTCCAATCGGGCAGGAGGGAACACCGGGGAGCTGTTTTTT. Its translation is CASSSNRAGGNTGELFF.

This clone was seen a few times. The chain has TRBV4-2 and TRBJ1-2, with D maybe TRBD1 (6 bases). The V gene lost 0 bases and the J gene lost 2 bases, with 16 bases spanning the gap. The CDR3 extends over 17 amino acids. From germline, CDR1 is LGHNA and CDR2 YNFKEQ. The CDR3 region is CASSQERQAETNYGYTF. The CDR3 nucleotides are TGTGCCAGCAGCCAAGAAAGACAGGCGGAAACCAACTATGGCTACACCTTC.

This clone appeared a few times. This rearrangement joins TRBV7-2 to TRBJ2-4; the D gene is possibly TRBD1 (5 bases). V was trimmed by 1 base and J by 4 bases, leaving 20 bases between them. The CDR3 length is 18 residues. Germline-derived CDR1 and CDR2 are SGHTA and FQGNSA. As DNA, the CDR3 is TGTGCCAGCAGCTTAGATCCCTTTGGGCAGGGCCTAAAAAACATTCAGTACTTC. The encoded protein is CASSLDPFGQGLKNIQYF. The entire variable domain, with the rest obtained from reference TRBV7-2 and TRBJ2-4, is as follows: GAGVSQSPSNKVTEKGKDVELRCDPISGHTALYWYRQSLGQGLEFLIYFQGNSAPDKSGLPSDRFSAERTGGSVSTLTIQRTQQEDSAVYLCASSLDPFGQGLKNIQYFGAGTRLSVL.

In DNA form, the CDR3 reads TGTGCCAGCAGTCAGACTCCGGGACGGATTACCACAAGCTCCTACGAGCAGTACTTC. Its protein product is CASSQTPGRITTSSYEQYF. The V gene is TRBV13, the J gene TRBJ2-7, with D perhaps matching TRBD1 or TRBD2 (5 bases each). CDR1 is PRHDT and CDR2 is FYEKMQ in the germline V gene (reference sequence). The CDR3 contains 19 residues. Deletions cut 6 bases from V and 0 bases from J, with 27 bases between.

This clone was seen only a few times. The sample carries other DNA sequences with the same CDR3. The chain recombines TRBV29-1 with TRBJ1-6, with a tentative D call TRBD1 (5 bases). CDR1 SQVTM and CDR2 ANQGSEA come from the germline V gene. This CDR3 has 13 residues. Trimming removed 6 bases at V and 5 bases at J, with 11 bases between. The CDR3 reads CSVRDRNNSPLHF. CDR3 nucleotide sequence: TGCAGCGTCCGCGACAGAAATAATTCACCCCTCCACTTT.

The genes are TRBV7-6 and TRBJ2-7, with 7 bases identical to TRBD2. The CDR3 sequence is 14 residues long. Trimming at V came to 0 bases and at J to 6 bases, leaving 5 bases not matched to a gene. From germline, CDR1 is SGHVS and CDR2 FNYEAQ. CDR3 amino acids: CASSLAGRASEQYF. The CDR3 DNA sequence: TGTGCCAGCAGCTTAGCGGGGAGGGCCTCCGAGCAGTACTTC.

V and J are TRBV5-4 and TRBJ2-5, with 10 positions matching TRBD2. The length of the CDR3 is 16 residues. V shed 0 bases, J shed 8 bases, and the junction held 10 bases outside the gene matches. CDR1 is SGHNT, CDR2 YYREEE, per germline (reference sequence). Here the CDR3 reads CASSLGGLAGVGTQYF. The CDR3 DNA is TGTGCCAGCAGCTTGGGGGGTCTAGCGGGAGTAGGAACCCAGTACTTC.

The table lists this clone with a few counts. The chain employs TRBV10-3 and TRBJ1-3, with D possibly matching TRBD1 (6 bases). Germline V CDR1 and CDR2: ENHRY, SYGVKD. The CDR3 contains 14 residues. Trimming cost V 5 bases and J 3 bases, with 11 bases left between them. Written as DNA, the CDR3 is TGTGCCATCAGTACCAGGGGTGGTGGAAACACCATATATTTT. Amino acids: CAISTRGGGNTIYF.

The genes are TRBV28 and TRBJ2-1; tentatively, D is TRBD2 (5 bases). V was cut by 4 bases and J by 8 bases, with 15 bases left in between. This CDR3 has 14 residues. Germline V gene sequence: CDR1 MDHEN, CDR2 SYDVKM. CDR3 in amino acids: CASSSPGGGDEQFF. In DNA form, the CDR3 reads TGTGCCAGCAGTTCCCCTGGAGGTGGAGATGAGCAGTTCTTC.

This clone was observed a few times. The V gene is TRBV12-5, the J gene TRBJ2-2; no firm D call. Per the germline V gene, CDR1 is LGHNT and CDR2 is FRNRAP. With 5 bases removed from V and 1 base from J, the gap between germline ends came to 11 bases. There are 15 residues in the CDR3. The DNA for the CDR3 is TGTGCTAGTGGTCCCGGGCAGAGGAACACCGGGGAGCTGTTTTTT. Protein: CASGPGQRNTGELFF.

The chain uses TRBV2 and TRBJ2-5; 9 bases are shared with TRBD2. V was pared by 2 bases and J by 9 bases, with 10 bases of the junction left unmatched. Germline V CDR1 and CDR2: SNHLY, FYNNEI. The CDR3 has 15 residues. The DNA for the CDR3 is TGTGCCAGCAGTGAACGGCTAGCGGGGCTCGGGGCCCAGTACTTC. Its protein product is CASSERLAGLGAQYF.

This chain joins TRBV6-6 and TRBJ1-2, with 8 bases aligning to TRBD1. V lost 6 bases, J lost 5 bases, and 8 bases stayed unmatched. CDR1 and CDR2 (germline): MNHNY, SVGAGI (reference sequence). This CDR3 is built from 14 residues. CDR3 DNA: TGTGCCAGCAGCTATGGACAGGGAAAATATGGCTACACCTTC. Amino acids: CASSYGQGKYGYTF.

J is TRBJ1-5 and V is TRBV5-6; possible D gene TRBD1, 5 bases. Germline V gene data show CDR1 as SGHDT and CDR2 as YYEEEE. Trimming took off 4 bases at V and 0 bases at J, with 20 bases between the two ends. The CDR3 spans 18 residues. The CDR3: CASSRRTSGTYSNQPQHF. CDR3 nucleotides: TGTGCCAGCAGCCGGAGGACCTCCGGGACGTATAGCAATCAGCCCCAGCATTTT.

This clone was seen a few times. The genes are TRBV5-6 and TRBJ2-5; D not resolved. Germline V lookup: CDR1 SGHDT, CDR2 YYEEEE. The CDR3 is made up of 12 amino acids. V shed 3 bases and J shed 5 bases, with 8 bases lying between them. CDR3 region: CASSSPAETQYF. As DNA, the CDR3 is TGTGCCAGCAGCTCCCCAGCGGAGACCCAGTACTTC.

The chain has TRBV11-2 and TRBJ2-2; TRBD2 matches at 10 bases. The CDR3 has 19 amino acids. The V and J ends lost 4 bases and 0 bases, in that order; junction bases with no gene match: 11. Germline lookup yields CDR1 SGHAT and CDR2 FQNNGV. In nucleotides, the CDR3 is TGTGCCAGCAGCTCCCTTCGAGTAGCGGGAGGACCGAACACCGGGGAGCTGTTTTTT. The encoded protein is CASSSLRVAGGPNTGELFF.

J is TRBJ2-4 and V is TRBV2; D call uncertain. V gave up 6 bases and J gave up 0 bases, with 12 bases separating them. CDR1 is SNHLY and CDR2 is FYNNEI in the germline V gene. The CDR3 has 15 residues. CDR3 residues: CASRVAIIAKNIQYF. CDR3 DNA sequence: TGTGCCAGCAGAGTCGCTATCATAGCCAAAAACATTCAGTACTTC.

Only a few counts were recorded for this clone. This chain joins TRBV5-4 and TRBJ1-2; possibly TRBD1 for D (6 bases). Germline CDR1 and CDR2: SGHNT and YYREEE (reference sequence). The CDR3 runs 15 residues. V lost 4 bases to trimming and J lost 4 bases, with 17 bases between them. The CDR3 DNA is TGTGCCAGCAGCCCGCCGGGGGGCTCGGGCTATGGCTACACCTTC. The encoded protein is CASSPPGGSGYGYTF.

This clone has only a few counts. The chain couples TRBV5-4 to TRBJ2-2; a weak D match, TRBD1 (5 bases). Germline assignment: CDR1 SGHNT and CDR2 YYREEE (reference sequence). The CDR3 totals 14 residues. V lost 3 bases and J 0 bases, leaving 6 bases between the germline ends. This CDR3 reads CASSSDTNTGELFF. The CDR3 DNA is TGTGCCAGCAGCTCGGACACGAACACCGGGGAGCTGTTTTTT.

This clone was detected a few times. This chain connects TRBV5-4 to TRBJ2-3, with 8 bases identical to TRBD2. J was trimmed by 3 bases and V by 2 bases; bases with no gene match: 11. There are 17 residues in the CDR3. Germline V lookup: CDR1 SGHNT, CDR2 YYREEE (reference sequence). The CDR3 loop reads CASSFGLALALTDTQYF. In DNA form, the CDR3 reads TGTGCCAGCAGCTTTGGACTAGCCCTAGCCCTGACAGATACGCAGTATTTT.

This chain uses TRBV7-6 with TRBJ1-1, with a possible D match to TRBD1 (5 bases). From germline, CDR1 is SGHVS and CDR2 FNYEAQ. V was cut by 5 bases and J by 12 bases, with 10 bases left in between. The CDR3 runs to 10 residues. The CDR3 DNA follows: TGTGCCAGCAGCCCACAGGCGCCTTTCTTT. Its translation is CASSPQAPFF.